One sample yielded the 17 T cell receptor beta chains listed below, sequenced in a study of CD8+ T cells in alopecia areata. The sequencing template was cDNA reverse transcribed from extracted RNA. Sequencing was performed with immunoSEQ multiplex PCR; in TCRdb, only in-frame clones are kept and a portion is missing. The sample holds 170,000 or so clones; over 55% are singletons and the top ten take around 1.8%. The sequenced sample was CD4+ T cells sorted from blood, obtained at week 0. Every receptor here comes from a human donor with alopecia areata.

The chain employs TRBV29-1 and TRBJ1-2; D is undetermined. Germline CDR1 reads SQVTM; CDR2 reads ANQGSEA. V shed 0 bases and J shed 0 bases, with 8 bases lying between them. CDR3 length equals 14 residues. CDR3 protein: CSVEESRPNYGYTF. In DNA, the CDR3 is TGCAGCGTTGAAGAAAGCAGGCCTAACTATGGCTACACCTTC. Full variable domain (outside the CDR3, taken from reference TRBV29-1 and TRBJ1-2): SAVISQKPSRDICQRGTSLTIQCQVDSQVTMMFWYRQQPGQSLTLIATANQGSEATYESGFVIDKFPISRPNLTFSTLTVSNMSPEDSSIYLCSVEESRPNYGYTFGSGTRLTVV.

The rearrangement links TRBV30 to TRBJ2-7; TRBD1 or TRBD2 may be the D gene (6 bases each). This CDR3 has 13 residues. CDR1 is GTSNPN and CDR2 is SVGIG in the germline V gene (reference sequence). V was pared by 2 bases and J by 3 bases, with 11 bases between. The CDR3 DNA reads TGTGCCTGGAGTCTACGGGGGCTCTACGAGCAGTACTTC. Translated: CAWSLRGLYEQYF.

The chain recombines TRBV5-1 with TRBJ2-5, with D possibly matching TRBD2 (6 bases). In germline, CDR1 is SGHRS, CDR2 YFSETQ. With 4 bases removed from V and 2 bases from J, the gap between germline ends came to 21 bases. The CDR3 covers 17 residues. The CDR3 here is CASSPTPRGRIQETQYF. The CDR3, as DNA: TGCGCCAGCAGCCCAACACCGCGGGGTAGAATACAAGAGACCCAGTACTTC.

V gene TRBV27 combines with J gene TRBJ1-2, with D perhaps TRBD1 (5 bases). V lost 5 bases and J 1 base, leaving 14 bases between the germline ends. There are 15 residues in the CDR3. Germline CDR1 reads MNHEY; CDR2 reads SMNVEV (reference sequence). The CDR3 region is CASSGWGGGNYGYTF. CDR3 bases: TGTGCCAGCAGTGGCTGGGGGGGAGGTAACTATGGCTACACCTTC.

A single count supports this clone. The chain couples TRBV2 to TRBJ1-1; D gene uncertain. Germline assignment: CDR1 SNHLY and CDR2 FYNNEI. The germline V and J ends were trimmed by 7 bases and 2 bases, with 14 bases remaining between them. This CDR3 contains 14 residues. The CDR3 nucleotides read TGTGCCAGCAACCAGCTAGGAGCCAACACTGAAGCTTTCTTT. Residues: CASNQLGANTEAFF.

The chain uses TRBV5-1 and TRBJ2-7, with TRBD1 identical over 9 bases. The CDR3 covers 18 residues. Germline V gene sequence: CDR1 SGHRS, CDR2 YFSETQ. V was clipped by 1 base and J by 1 base; unmatched bases: 12. CDR3 sequence (DNA): TGCGCCAGCAGCTTGAGGATAAGTCGGGACAGGGTATCCTACGAGCAGTACTTC. This translates into CASSLRISRDRVSYEQYF.

V usage is TRBV29-1 and J usage is TRBJ2-3; no clear D gene. The CDR3 is made up of 16 amino acids. Germline assignment: CDR1 SQVTM and CDR2 ANQGSEA. V was clipped by 2 bases and J by 0 bases, with 15 bases between them. The CDR3 is CSVESRLVLSTDTQYF. For the CDR3, the DNA is TGCAGCGTTGAATCAAGGCTAGTACTTAGCACAGATACGCAGTATTTT.

This sequence joins TRBV7-8 and TRBJ1-5, with 7 positions matching TRBD1. V gave up 0 bases and J gave up 1 base; unmatched junction bases: 3. This CDR3 spans 16 amino acids. The germline gives CDR1 SGHVS, CDR2 FQNEAQ. The CDR3: CASSLAGGWSNQPQHF. CDR3 nucleotides: TGTGCCAGCAGCTTAGCAGGGGGCTGGAGCAATCAGCCCCAGCATTTT.

The chain combines TRBV14 with TRBJ2-3; TRBD2 aligns across 13 bases. The CDR3 loop spans 16 amino acids. Germline CDR1 SGHDN, CDR2 FVKESK. Trimming removed 4 bases from V and 2 bases from J; junction bases left unmatched: 3. The CDR3 nucleotides are TGTGCCAGCAGCCGACTAGCGGGGGGTAACACAGATACGCAGTATTTT. It yields the protein CASSRLAGGNTDTQYF.

The chain uses TRBV27 and TRBJ2-7, with 8 nucleotides matching TRBD1. J gave up 2 bases and V 5 bases, and 8 bases lay outside the gene matches. The germline gives CDR1 MNHEY, CDR2 SMNVEV (reference sequence). This CDR3 spans 15 amino acids. CDR3 sequence (DNA): TGTGCCAGCAGTCCCGGACAGGGAGCGGCCTACGAGCAGTACTTC. It translates to CASSPGQGAAYEQYF.

Worth noting for this clone: Other DNA variants within this sample encode the same CDR3. The chain has TRBV4-3 and TRBJ2-2; D gene uncertain. Germline-derived CDR1 and CDR2 are LGHNA and YSLEER. Trimming stripped 1 base from V and 5 bases from J, with 8 bases between. This CDR3 is 14 amino acids long. The CDR3 DNA reads as TGCGCCAGCAGCCAAGTTGGGTCTACCGGGGAGCTGTTTTTT. This encodes CASSQVGSTGELFF.

The chain joins TRBV25-1 to TRBJ1-3; no clear D. The germline CDR1 and CDR2 sequences are MGHDK and SYGVNS. V was shortened by 3 bases and J by 0 bases, with 9 bases between the two germline ends. The CDR3 is 15 amino acids. CDR3 DNA sequence: TGTGCCAGCAGTGATTTAGGGTTCTCTGGAAACACCATATATTTT. Protein sequence: CASSDLGFSGNTIYF.

The chain uses TRBV30 and TRBJ2-2; 7 nucleotides match TRBD1. Looked up from germline, CDR1 is GTSNPN and CDR2 is SVGIG (reference sequence). CDR3 length: 12 residues. V gave up 5 bases and J gave up 6 bases; unmatched junction bases: 3. CDR3 in amino acids: CAWDRDAGELFF. CDR3 nucleotide sequence: TGTGCCTGGGACAGGGACGCCGGGGAGCTGTTTTTT.

The V and J genes are TRBV9 and TRBJ1-6, with D perhaps matching TRBD1 (6 bases). CDR3 size: 15 residues. With 0 bases removed from V and 11 bases from J, the gap between germline ends came to 15 bases. CDR1 is SGDLS and CDR2 is YYNGEE in the germline V gene. The chain's CDR3 is CASSVGQGRRAPLHF. DNA for the CDR3: TGTGCCAGCAGCGTAGGTCAGGGGAGGAGAGCACCCCTCCACTTT.

In DNA form, the CDR3 reads TGTGCCAGCAGCGCCAGCGGGGGTAGCACAGATACGCAGTATTTT. This sequence encodes CASSASGGSTDTQYF. V is TRBV7-2 and J is TRBJ2-3; the match to TRBD2 covers 8 bases. The CDR3 sequence is 15 residues long. Trimming cost V 5 bases and J 0 bases; bases outside gene matches: 4. CDR1 SGHTA and CDR2 FQGNSA come from the germline V gene.

This clone has just a few counts. The J gene is TRBJ2-3, the V gene TRBV19; D is ambiguous. The germline V and J ends were trimmed by 7 bases and 4 bases, with 12 bases remaining between them. Germline CDR1 reads LNHDA; CDR2 reads SQIVND (reference sequence). The CDR3 runs 13 residues. DNA for the CDR3: TGTGCCAGTAACTTTGGGTCGGCAGATACGCAGTATTTT. Translated, it gives CASNFGSADTQYF.

The chain couples TRBV6-6 to TRBJ2-7; unclear D gene. This CDR3 contains 11 residues. Trimming removed 6 bases at V and 4 bases at J, with 7 bases between. Germline V CDR1 and CDR2: MNHNY, SVGAGI (reference sequence). DNA of the CDR3: TGTGCCAGCAGCGAGAGGTACGAGCAGTACTTC. This sequence encodes CASSERYEQYF.